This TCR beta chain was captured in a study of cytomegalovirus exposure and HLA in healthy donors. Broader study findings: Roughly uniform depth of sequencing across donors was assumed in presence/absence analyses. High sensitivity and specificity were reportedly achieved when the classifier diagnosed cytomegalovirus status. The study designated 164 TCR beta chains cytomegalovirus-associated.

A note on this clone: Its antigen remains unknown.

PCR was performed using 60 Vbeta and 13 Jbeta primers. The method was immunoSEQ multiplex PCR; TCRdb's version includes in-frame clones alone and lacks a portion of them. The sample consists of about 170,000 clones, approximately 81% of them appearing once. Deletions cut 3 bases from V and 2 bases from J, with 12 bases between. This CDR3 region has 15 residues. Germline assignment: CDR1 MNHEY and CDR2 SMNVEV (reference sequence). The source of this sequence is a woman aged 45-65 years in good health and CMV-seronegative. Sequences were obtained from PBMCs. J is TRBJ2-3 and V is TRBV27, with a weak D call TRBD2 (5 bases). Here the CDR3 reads CASSLVEGPTDTQYF. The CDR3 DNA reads TGTGCCAGCAGTTTGGTCGAGGGCCCCACAGATACGCAGTATTTT.